This TCR beta chain comes out of a study of breast tumors, draining lymph nodes, adjacent tissues. General study points: The data were judged consistent with most tumor T cells coming from lymph node and expanding in tumor. Tumor TCR diversity was below lymph nodes but above nontumor tissue.

Worth noting for this clonotype: Its antigen is unknown.

The CDR3 is 11 residues long. V was cut by 6 bases and J by 8 bases, with 7 bases left in between. Germline V gene data show CDR1 as SNHLY and CDR2 as FYNNEI. TCRdb called the multiplex PCR reads again in MiXCR, with one record for every CDR3 protein. Found here are fewer than 25,000 distinct CDR3 sequences, about 38% of them singletons; the top ten hold roughly 25%. Source material: breast tumor tissue. V usage is TRBV2 and J usage is TRBJ1-4; D is ambiguous. This TCR was recovered from a female donor with breast cancer. Some clones in this sample may be carry-over from other donors' samples. The CDR3 DNA reads TGTGCCAGCAGGACAAGAGAAAAACTGTTTTTT. The encoded protein is CASRTREKLFF. The complete variable domain, with remaining parts taken from reference TRBV2 and TRBJ1-4, reads EPEVTQTPSHQVTQMGQEVILRCVPISNHLYFYWYRQILGQKVEFLVSFYNNEISEKSEIFDDQFSVERPDGSNFTLKIRSTKLEDSAMYFCASRTREKLFFGSGTQLSVL.